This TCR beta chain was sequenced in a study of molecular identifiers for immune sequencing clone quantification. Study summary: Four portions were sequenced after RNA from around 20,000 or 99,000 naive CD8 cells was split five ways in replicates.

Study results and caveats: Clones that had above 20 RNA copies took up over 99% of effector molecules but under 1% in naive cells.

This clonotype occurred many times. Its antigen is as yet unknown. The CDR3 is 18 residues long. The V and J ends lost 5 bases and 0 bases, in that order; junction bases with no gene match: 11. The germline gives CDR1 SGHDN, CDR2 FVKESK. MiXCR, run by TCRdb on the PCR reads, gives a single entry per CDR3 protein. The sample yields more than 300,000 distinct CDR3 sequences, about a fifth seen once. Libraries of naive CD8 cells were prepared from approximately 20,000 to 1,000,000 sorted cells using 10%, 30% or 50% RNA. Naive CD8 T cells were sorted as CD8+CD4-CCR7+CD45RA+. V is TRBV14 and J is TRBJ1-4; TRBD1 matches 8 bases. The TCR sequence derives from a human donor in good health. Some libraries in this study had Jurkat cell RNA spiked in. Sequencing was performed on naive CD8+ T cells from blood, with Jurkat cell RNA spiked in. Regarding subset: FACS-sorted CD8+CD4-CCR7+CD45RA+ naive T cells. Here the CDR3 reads CASSDGQGIPATNEKLFF. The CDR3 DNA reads TGTGCCAGCAGCGATGGACAGGGTATCCCCGCAACTAATGAAAAACTGTTTTTT. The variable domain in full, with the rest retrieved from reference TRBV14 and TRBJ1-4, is EAGVTQFPSHSVIEKGQTVTLRCDPISGHDNLYWYRRVMGKEIKFLLHFVKESKQDESGMPNNRFLAERTGGTYSTLKVQPAELEDSGVYFCASSDGQGIPATNEKLFFGSGTQLSVL.